The entry below describes one T cell receptor beta chain. Every bit of the isolated RNA underwent reverse transcription, so sequencing read expressed TCRB transcripts. Clones were read by immunoSEQ multiplex PCR, and TCRdb kept only the in-frame ones, dropping some. The sample holds 390,000 or so clones, more than 11% seen once. V trimming: 5 bases; J trimming: 6 bases; junction bases outside the gene matches: 4. The CDR3 is made up of 13 amino acids. The germline V gene has CDR1 SGHAT and CDR2 FQNNGV. The data originate from a study of beta chain features in type 1 diabetes. Sorted CD4+ subsets: naive, central memory, regulatory, stem cell-like memory (CD45RO/CCR7/CD25/CD127/CD95/CD27 panel).

This TCR derives from a man in his thirties or forties in good health. The chain combines TRBV11-2 with TRBJ1-1; TRBD1 matches 9 bases. The sample consisted of naive CD4+ T cells from blood. The CDR3 here is CASSPDRGAEAFF. CDR3 DNA sequence: TGTGCCAGCAGCCCCGACAGGGGGGCTGAAGCTTTCTTT.